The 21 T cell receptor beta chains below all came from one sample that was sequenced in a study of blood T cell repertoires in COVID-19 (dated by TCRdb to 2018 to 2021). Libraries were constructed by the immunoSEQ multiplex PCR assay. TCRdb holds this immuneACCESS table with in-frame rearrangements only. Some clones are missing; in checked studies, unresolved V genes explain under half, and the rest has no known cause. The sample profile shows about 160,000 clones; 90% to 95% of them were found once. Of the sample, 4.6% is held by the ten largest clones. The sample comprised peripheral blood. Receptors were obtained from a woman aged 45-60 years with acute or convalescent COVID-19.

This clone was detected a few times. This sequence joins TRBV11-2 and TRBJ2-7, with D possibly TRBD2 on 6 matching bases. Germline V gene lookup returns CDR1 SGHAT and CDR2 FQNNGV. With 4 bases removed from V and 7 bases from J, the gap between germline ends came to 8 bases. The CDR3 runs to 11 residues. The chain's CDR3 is CASSSAGEQYF. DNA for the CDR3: TGTGCCAGCAGCTCCGCGGGGGAGCAGTACTTC.

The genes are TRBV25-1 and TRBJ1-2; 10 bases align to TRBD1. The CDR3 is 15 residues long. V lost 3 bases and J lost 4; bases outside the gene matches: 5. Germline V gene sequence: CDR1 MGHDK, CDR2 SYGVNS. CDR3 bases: TGTGCCAGCAGTGACTGGACAGGGGGAGTCTATGGCTACACCTTC. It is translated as CASSDWTGGVYGYTF.

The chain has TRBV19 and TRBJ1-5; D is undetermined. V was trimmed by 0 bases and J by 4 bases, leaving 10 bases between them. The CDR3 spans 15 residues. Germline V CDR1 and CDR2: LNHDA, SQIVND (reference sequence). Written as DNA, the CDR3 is TGTGCCAGTAGTATAGATGGAACAGCTAATCAGCCCCAGCATTTT. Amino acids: CASSIDGTANQPQHF.

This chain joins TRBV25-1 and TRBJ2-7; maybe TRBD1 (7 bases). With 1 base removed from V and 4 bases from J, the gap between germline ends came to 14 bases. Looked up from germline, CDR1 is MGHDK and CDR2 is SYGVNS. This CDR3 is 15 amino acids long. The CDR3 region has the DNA TGTGCCAGCAGTGAATCATACAGGGGACTTTACGAGCAGTACTTC. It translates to CASSESYRGLYEQYF.

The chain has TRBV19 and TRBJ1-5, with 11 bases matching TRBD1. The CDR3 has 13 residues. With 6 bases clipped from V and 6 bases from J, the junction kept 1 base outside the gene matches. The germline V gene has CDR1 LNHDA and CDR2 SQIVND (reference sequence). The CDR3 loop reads CASRGTGGQPQHF. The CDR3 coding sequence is TGTGCCAGTAGAGGGACAGGGGGTCAGCCCCAGCATTTT.

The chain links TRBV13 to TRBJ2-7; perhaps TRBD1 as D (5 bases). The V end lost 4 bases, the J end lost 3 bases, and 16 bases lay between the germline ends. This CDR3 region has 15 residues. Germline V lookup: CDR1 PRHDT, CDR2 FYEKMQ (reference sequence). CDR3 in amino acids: CASSSQDRDNYEQYF. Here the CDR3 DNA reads TGTGCCAGCAGCTCTCAAGACAGAGACAACTACGAGCAGTACTTC.

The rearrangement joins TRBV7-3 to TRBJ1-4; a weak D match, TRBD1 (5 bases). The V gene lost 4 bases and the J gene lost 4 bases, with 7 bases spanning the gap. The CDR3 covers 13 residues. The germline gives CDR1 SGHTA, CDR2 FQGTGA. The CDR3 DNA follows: TGTGCCAGCAGCTCAGGGTTTAATGAAAAACTGTTTTTT. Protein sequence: CASSSGFNEKLFF.

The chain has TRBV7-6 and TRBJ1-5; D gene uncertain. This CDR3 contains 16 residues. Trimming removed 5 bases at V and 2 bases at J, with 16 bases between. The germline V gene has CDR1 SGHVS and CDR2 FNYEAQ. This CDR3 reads CASSPDSANGNQPQHF. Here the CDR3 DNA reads TGTGCCAGCAGCCCCGATAGCGCAAATGGCAATCAGCCCCAGCATTTT.

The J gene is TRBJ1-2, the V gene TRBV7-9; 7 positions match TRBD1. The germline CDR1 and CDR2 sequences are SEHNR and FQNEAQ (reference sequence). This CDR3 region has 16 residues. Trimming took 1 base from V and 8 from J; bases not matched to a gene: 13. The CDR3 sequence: CASSLGDSEPIWGYTF. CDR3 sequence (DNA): TGTGCCAGCAGCTTAGGGGACAGCGAGCCTATTTGGGGCTACACCTTC. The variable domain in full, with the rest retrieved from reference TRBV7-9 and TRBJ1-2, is DTGVSQNPRHKITKRGQNVTFRCDPISEHNRLYWYRQTLGQGPEFLTYFQNEAQLEKSRLLSDRFSAERPKGSFSTLEIQRTEQGDSAMYLCASSLGDSEPIWGYTFGSGTRLTVV.

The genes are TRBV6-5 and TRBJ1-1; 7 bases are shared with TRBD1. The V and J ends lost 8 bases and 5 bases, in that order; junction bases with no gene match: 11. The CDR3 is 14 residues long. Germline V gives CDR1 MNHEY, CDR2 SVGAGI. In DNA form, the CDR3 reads TGTGCCAGCCGAAGTACAGGGGAGTGGACTGAAGCTTTCTTT. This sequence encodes CASRSTGEWTEAFF.

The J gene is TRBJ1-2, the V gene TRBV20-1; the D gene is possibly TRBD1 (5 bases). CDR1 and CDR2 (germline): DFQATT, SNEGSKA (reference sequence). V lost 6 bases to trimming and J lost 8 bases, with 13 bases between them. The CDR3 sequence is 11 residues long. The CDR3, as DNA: TGCAGTGCCCTGGACAATCACGGCTACACCTTC. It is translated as CSALDNHGYTF.

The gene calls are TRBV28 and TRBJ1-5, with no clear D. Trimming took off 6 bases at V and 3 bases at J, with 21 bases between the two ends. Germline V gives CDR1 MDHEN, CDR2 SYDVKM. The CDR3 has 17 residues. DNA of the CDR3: TGTGCCAGCAGCATAGACCCTGGAGGGTTTTCCAATCAGCCCCAGCATTTT. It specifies CASSIDPGGFSNQPQHF. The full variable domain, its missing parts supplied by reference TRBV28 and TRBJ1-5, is DVKVTQSSRYLVKRTGEKVFLECVQDMDHENMFWYRQDPGLGLRLIYFSYDVKMKEKGDIPEGYSVSREKKERFSLILESASTNQTSMYLCASSIDPGGFSNQPQHFGDGTRLSIL.

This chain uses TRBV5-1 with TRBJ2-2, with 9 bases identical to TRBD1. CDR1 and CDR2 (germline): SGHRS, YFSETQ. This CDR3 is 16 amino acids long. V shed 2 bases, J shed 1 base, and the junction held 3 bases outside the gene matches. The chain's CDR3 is CASSLQGAQNTGELFF. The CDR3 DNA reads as TGCGCCAGCAGCTTACAGGGGGCGCAGAACACCGGGGAGCTGTTTTTT.

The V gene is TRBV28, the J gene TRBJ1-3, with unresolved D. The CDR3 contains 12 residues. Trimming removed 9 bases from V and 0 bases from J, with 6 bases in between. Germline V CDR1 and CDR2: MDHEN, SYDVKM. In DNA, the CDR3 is TGTGCCAGTCAGGTCTCTGGAAACACCATATATTTT. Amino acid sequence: CASQVSGNTIYF.

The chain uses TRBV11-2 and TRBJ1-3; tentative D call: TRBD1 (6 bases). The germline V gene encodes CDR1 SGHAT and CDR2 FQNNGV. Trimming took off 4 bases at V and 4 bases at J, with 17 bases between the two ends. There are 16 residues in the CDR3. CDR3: CASSSTLDRRGNTIYF. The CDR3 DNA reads TGTGCCAGCAGCTCAACCCTAGACAGGCGGGGAAACACCATATATTTT.

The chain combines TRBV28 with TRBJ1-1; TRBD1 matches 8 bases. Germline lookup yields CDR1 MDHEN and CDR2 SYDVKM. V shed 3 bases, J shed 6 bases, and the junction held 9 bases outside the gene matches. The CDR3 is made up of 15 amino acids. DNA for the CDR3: TGTGCCAGCAGTTTGGGGACACAGGGGGGCCCTGAAGCTTTCTTT. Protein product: CASSLGTQGGPEAFF. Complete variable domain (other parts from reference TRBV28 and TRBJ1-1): DVKVTQSSRYLVKRTGEKVFLECVQDMDHENMFWYRQDPGLGLRLIYFSYDVKMKEKGDIPEGYSVSREKKERFSLILESASTNQTSMYLCASSLGTQGGPEAFFGQGTRLTVV.

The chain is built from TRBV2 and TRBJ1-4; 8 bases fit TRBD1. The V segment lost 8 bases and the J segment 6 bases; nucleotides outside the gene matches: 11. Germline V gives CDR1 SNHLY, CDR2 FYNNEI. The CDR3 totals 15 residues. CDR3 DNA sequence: TGTGCCAGCTTGGGTCAGGGGGCCGACGATGAAAAACTGTTTTTT. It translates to CASLGQGADDEKLFF.

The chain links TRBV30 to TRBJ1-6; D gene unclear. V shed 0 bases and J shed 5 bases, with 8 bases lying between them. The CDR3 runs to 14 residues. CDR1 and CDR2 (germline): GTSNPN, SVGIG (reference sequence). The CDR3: CAWSVTVNNSPLHF. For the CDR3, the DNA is TGTGCCTGGAGTGTAACAGTTAATAATTCACCCCTCCACTTT.

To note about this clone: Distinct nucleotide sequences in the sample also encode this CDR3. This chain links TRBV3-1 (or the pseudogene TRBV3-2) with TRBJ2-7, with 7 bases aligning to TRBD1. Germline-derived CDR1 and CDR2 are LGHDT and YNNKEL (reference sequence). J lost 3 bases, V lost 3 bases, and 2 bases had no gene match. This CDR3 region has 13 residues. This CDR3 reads CASSQPGGYEQYF. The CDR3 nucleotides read TGTGCCAGCAGCCAGCCAGGGGGCTACGAGCAGTACTTC.

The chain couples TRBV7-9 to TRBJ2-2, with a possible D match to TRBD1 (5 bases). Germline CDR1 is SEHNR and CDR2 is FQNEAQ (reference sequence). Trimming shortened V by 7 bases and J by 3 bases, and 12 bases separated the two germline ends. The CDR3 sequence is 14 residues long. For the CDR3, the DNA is TGTGCCAGCAACAAGGGCAGGGACACCGGGGAGCTGTTTTTT. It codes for CASNKGRDTGELFF.

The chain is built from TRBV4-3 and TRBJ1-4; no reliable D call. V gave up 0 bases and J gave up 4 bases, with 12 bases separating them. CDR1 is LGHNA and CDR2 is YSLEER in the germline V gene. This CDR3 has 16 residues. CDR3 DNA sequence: TGCGCCAGCAGCCAAGATTTTAACAGCCGTAATGAAAAACTGTTTTTT. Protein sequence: CASSQDFNSRNEKLFF.